What follows are 25 T cell receptor beta chains derived from one specimen sequenced in a study of radiotherapy plus CTLA-4 blockade in lung cancer. Assay used: immunoSEQ multiplex PCR; TCRdb lists only in-frame clones, some missing. The profile shows about 98,000 clones, 82% of them singletons. Material: peripheral blood, obtained from a patient treated with radiotherapy plus ipilimumab. These receptor sequences come from a human donor with non-small cell lung cancer who had a partial response to radiotherapy plus ipilimumab.

V usage is TRBV28 and J usage is TRBJ2-3, with 8 bases that match TRBD1. The CDR3 loop spans 15 amino acids. V shed 6 bases, J shed 0 bases, and the junction held 5 bases outside the gene matches. Germline CDR1 and CDR2: MDHEN and SYDVKM. This chain's CDR3 is CASSEGQGSTDTQYF. The DNA for the CDR3 is TGTGCCAGCAGCGAAGGACAGGGAAGCACAGATACGCAGTATTTT.

The rearrangement uses TRBV10-2 and TRBJ2-7, with D perhaps matching TRBD2 (6 bases). CDR3 length: 16 amino acids. Per the germline V gene, CDR1 is WSHSY and CDR2 is SAAADI. V lost 3 bases and J 4 bases, leaving 19 bases between the germline ends. CDR3: CASSDIHPSEGYEQYF. In DNA, the CDR3 is TGCGCCAGCAGTGATATACACCCTAGCGAAGGGTACGAGCAGTACTTC.

The sample holds one count of this clone. The chain combines TRBV20-1 with TRBJ1-1; no firm D call. Trimming took off 6 bases at V and 6 bases at J, with 11 bases between the two ends. Germline lookup yields CDR1 DFQATT and CDR2 SNEGSKA (reference sequence). This CDR3 is 11 amino acids long. CDR3 bases: TGCAGTGCCCCCCGAACAGCTGAAGCTTTCTTT. Translation: CSAPRTAEAFF.

This clone was counted a single time. The chain carries TRBV18 and TRBJ2-1, with D tentatively TRBD2 (5 bases). Germline values: CDR1 KGHSH, CDR2 LQKENI. The V gene lost 6 bases and the J gene lost 1 base, with 10 bases spanning the gap. The CDR3 covers 14 residues. CDR3: CASSDSRSYNEQFF. The CDR3 nucleotides read TGTGCCAGCTCGGACTCCCGATCCTACAATGAGCAGTTCTTC. Filled out from reference TRBV18 and TRBJ2-1, the complete variable domain reads NAGVMQNPRHLVRRRGQEARLRCSPMKGHSHVYWYRQLPEEGLKFMVYLQKENIIDESGMPKERFSAEFPKEGPSILRIQQVVRGDSAAYFCASSDSRSYNEQFFGPGTRLTVL.

V gene TRBV16 combines with J gene TRBJ2-6; maybe TRBD2 (7 bases). Germline V CDR1 and CDR2: KGHSY, FQNENV. Trimming took 1 base from V and 0 from J, leaving 16 bases between them. The CDR3 has 19 residues. The CDR3 nucleotides are TGTGCCAGCAGCCAATTAGTTCCGGGGGGCCCCTCTGGGGCCAACGTCCTGACTTTC. Translated: CASSQLVPGGPSGANVLTF.

The rearrangement links TRBV12-5 to TRBJ2-5, with D possibly matching TRBD1 (5 bases). Germline V gives CDR1 LGHNT, CDR2 FRNRAP. The CDR3 spans 13 residues. With 1 base removed from V and 7 bases from J, the gap between germline ends came to 10 bases. The CDR3, as DNA: TGTGCTAGTGGTTTGGCGGGTAGGGGGACCCAGTACTTC. Translation: CASGLAGRGTQYF. The full variable domain, completed using reference TRBV12-5 and TRBJ2-5, is DARVTQTPRHKVTEMGQEVTMRCQPILGHNTVFWYRQTMMQGLELLAYFRNRAPLDDSGMPKDRFSAEMPDATLATLKIQPSEPRDSAVYFCASGLAGRGTQYFGPGTRLLVL.

The rearrangement uses TRBV10-1 and TRBJ2-7; 9 bases map to TRBD2. The CDR3 sequence is 14 residues long. Germline-derived CDR1 and CDR2 are WNHNN and SYGVQD (reference sequence). V shed 4 bases, J shed 6 bases, and the junction held 7 bases outside the gene matches. The CDR3, as DNA: TGCGCCAGCAGTGTAGGCGGGAGGGCCGGCGAGCAGTACTTC. This encodes CASSVGGRAGEQYF.

CDR3: CASGKQDYEQYF. The CDR3 DNA reads as TGTGCCAGCGGAAAACAGGACTACGAGCAGTACTTC. The V gene is TRBV6-6, the J gene TRBJ2-7, with a tentative D call TRBD1 (5 bases). Germline values: CDR1 MNHNY, CDR2 SVGAGI (reference sequence). The CDR3 runs to 12 residues. V dropped 8 bases and J dropped 3 bases, with 11 bases sitting between them.

This chain connects TRBV5-1 to TRBJ2-2; D gene ambiguous. Trimming took 6 bases from V and 6 from J, leaving 15 bases between them. Looked up from germline, CDR1 is SGHRS and CDR2 is YFSETQ. CDR3 length: 14 residues. CDR3 in amino acids: CASTDSSESGELFF. In DNA, the CDR3 is TGCGCCAGCACCGACTCGAGTGAGTCCGGGGAGCTGTTTTTT.

The chain uses TRBV29-1 and TRBJ1-1; D may be TRBD1 (5 bases). The V gene lost 6 bases and the J gene lost 7 bases, with 18 bases spanning the gap. CDR1 and CDR2 from the germline V gene are SQVTM and ANQGSEA. CDR3 length: 13 amino acids. CDR3 sequence (DNA): TGCAGCGTCCTTACTACAGGTCTGCTTGAAGCTTTCTTT. Its translation: CSVLTTGLLEAFF.

The V and J genes are TRBV11-3 and TRBJ2-2; D remains unclear. The CDR3 sequence is 14 residues long. Trimming took off 2 bases at V and 1 base at J, with 5 bases between the two ends. The V gene's germline CDR1 is SGHNT and CDR2 YENEEA. Here the CDR3 DNA reads TGTGCCAGCAGCTTACAGGAGAACACCGGGGAGCTGTTTTTT. This gives the protein CASSLQENTGELFF.

The chain is built from TRBV6-5 and TRBJ2-7; D possibly corresponds to TRBD2 (6 bases). This CDR3 spans 14 amino acids. V shed 8 bases and J shed 2 bases, with 16 bases lying between them. CDR1 is MNHEY and CDR2 is SVGAGI in the germline V gene. The CDR3 loop reads CASGIMEGPYEQYF. In DNA form, the CDR3 reads TGTGCCAGCGGGATAATGGAGGGTCCCTACGAGCAGTACTTC.

The chain employs TRBV23-1 and TRBJ1-6; D possibly corresponds to TRBD1 (5 bases). TRBV23-1 is assigned to the ORF class and has an uncertain function. The V end was cut by 6 bases, the J end by 7 bases, with 22 bases between. The CDR3 sequence is 17 residues long. CDR3 sequence: CASRQNEDTGANSPLHF. The DNA for the CDR3 is TGCGCCAGCAGACAAAATGAAGATACTGGGGCGAATTCACCCCTCCACTTT.

The rearrangement joins TRBV4-2 to TRBJ1-1, with a weak D call TRBD1 (6 bases). V was shortened by 5 bases and J by 5 bases, with 15 bases between the two germline ends. The CDR3 contains 14 residues. Germline-derived CDR1 and CDR2 are LGHNA and YNFKEQ. CDR3 in amino acids: CASSAGDPGTEAFF. CDR3 nucleotides: TGTGCCAGCAGCGCAGGGGACCCGGGGACTGAAGCTTTCTTT.

As concerns this clone: Other DNA sequences in this sample translate to the same CDR3. The chain is built from TRBV30 and TRBJ2-2; 7 bases agree with TRBD2. The CDR3 has 13 amino acids. With V trimmed by 0 bases and J by 6 bases, 1 base remained unmatched. Germline CDR1 is GTSNPN and CDR2 is SVGIG (reference sequence). The DNA of the CDR3 is TGTGCCTGGAGTGTCGGACTAGCCGGGGAGCTGTTTTTT. Protein sequence: CAWSVGLAGELFF.

The table lists this clone with a count of one. The chain has TRBV21-1 and TRBJ1-4; TRBD1, the table's D call, lacks a check against the DNA. TRBV21-1 is classified as a pseudogene. CDR3 size: 16 residues. In DNA, the CDR3 is TGTGCCAGCAGCACGTTTTCCGGGACAGGGAGTGAAAAACTGTTTTTT. It is translated as CASSTFSGTGSEKLFF.

This sequence joins TRBV27 and TRBJ2-3; 7 positions agree with TRBD1. V lost 6 bases and J lost 6; bases outside the gene matches: 21. Germline CDR1 reads MNHEY; CDR2 reads SMNVEV (reference sequence). CDR3 length equals 18 residues. The CDR3, as DNA: TGTGCCAGCAGCTTTTTCCCTATCTCCGGGACAGACGGGGATACGCAGTATTTT. Residues: CASSFFPISGTDGDTQYF.

This clone was counted once. The gene calls are TRBV2 and TRBJ1-2; tentative D call: TRBD1 (5 bases). Trimming removed 8 bases at V and 4 bases at J, with 11 bases between. The CDR3 extends over 12 amino acids. Germline CDR1 SNHLY, CDR2 FYNNEI. The CDR3 loop reads CASGGVGYGYTF. In DNA form, the CDR3 reads TGTGCCAGCGGAGGGGTGGGCTATGGCTACACCTTC.

The genes are TRBV5-4 and TRBJ2-7; D is possibly TRBD1 (6 bases). V lost 3 bases and J 0 bases, leaving 16 bases between the germline ends. The CDR3 loop spans 16 amino acids. Germline CDR1 reads SGHNT; CDR2 reads YYREEE (reference sequence). The CDR3 DNA reads as TGTGCCAGCAGCTCCCGAGGGGGATACCTCTCCTACGAGCAGTACTTC. It yields the protein CASSSRGGYLSYEQYF.

The rearrangement joins TRBV19 to TRBJ1-1, with 7 bases that match TRBD1. Germline V gene sequence: CDR1 LNHDA, CDR2 SQIVND (reference sequence). This CDR3 has 16 residues. The J segment lost 1 base and the V segment lost 3 bases, leaving 8 bases of the junction unmatched. The CDR3 DNA reads TGTGCCAGTAGTATTCTGGACAGGCGGCAGAACACTGAAGCTTTCTTT. Translated: CASSILDRRQNTEAFF.

The rearrangement uses TRBV5-6 and TRBJ2-3, with D possibly TRBD2 on 5 matching bases. The CDR3 totals 13 residues. Germline CDR1 is SGHDT and CDR2 is YYEEEE. Trimming took off 4 bases at V and 5 bases at J, with 11 bases between the two ends. The CDR3 nucleotides are TGTGCCAGCAGCCCCGCGGGTGGAGATACGCAGTATTTT. Translated: CASSPAGGDTQYF.

There are a few counts of this clone. The chain is built from TRBV19 and TRBJ1-2; maybe TRBD1 (6 bases). CDR3 size: 14 residues. The V and J ends lost 9 bases and 8 bases respectively, with 22 bases between them. CDR1 LNHDA and CDR2 SQIVND come from the germline V gene (reference sequence). CDR3 DNA: TGTGCCAGCATGAACAGGGCAAGGGGAGAAGGCTACACCTTC. Protein sequence: CASMNRARGEGYTF.

Here the CDR3 DNA reads TGTGCCAGCAGCTTAGAGGGTGACAGGTCTAACATTCAGTACTTC. Its translation: CASSLEGDRSNIQYF. The V gene is TRBV7-9, the J gene TRBJ2-4; maybe TRBD1 (6 bases). With 1 base removed from V and 7 bases from J, the gap between germline ends came to 14 bases. This CDR3 region has 15 residues. Per germline, CDR1 SEHNR and CDR2 FQNEAQ (reference sequence).

This rearrangement joins TRBV30 to TRBJ2-2; D is unclear. V was pared by 0 bases and J by 4 bases, with 12 bases between. This CDR3 has 15 residues. The germline CDR1 and CDR2 sequences are GTSNPN and SVGIG (reference sequence). CDR3 DNA sequence: TGTGCCTGGAGTGTCCGGCTAGAGATCACCGGGGAGCTGTTTTTT. Translating gives CAWSVRLEITGELFF.

The rearrangement joins TRBV2 to TRBJ2-1; D is perhaps TRBD1 (6 bases). The CDR3 length is 15 residues. Trimming left V 8 bases short and J 5 bases short, with 19 bases between. CDR1 is SNHLY and CDR2 is FYNNEI in the germline V gene. The CDR3 region is CASGARGLKNNEQFF. The CDR3 bases are TGTGCCAGCGGGGCCAGGGGCTTAAAAAACAATGAGCAGTTCTTC.